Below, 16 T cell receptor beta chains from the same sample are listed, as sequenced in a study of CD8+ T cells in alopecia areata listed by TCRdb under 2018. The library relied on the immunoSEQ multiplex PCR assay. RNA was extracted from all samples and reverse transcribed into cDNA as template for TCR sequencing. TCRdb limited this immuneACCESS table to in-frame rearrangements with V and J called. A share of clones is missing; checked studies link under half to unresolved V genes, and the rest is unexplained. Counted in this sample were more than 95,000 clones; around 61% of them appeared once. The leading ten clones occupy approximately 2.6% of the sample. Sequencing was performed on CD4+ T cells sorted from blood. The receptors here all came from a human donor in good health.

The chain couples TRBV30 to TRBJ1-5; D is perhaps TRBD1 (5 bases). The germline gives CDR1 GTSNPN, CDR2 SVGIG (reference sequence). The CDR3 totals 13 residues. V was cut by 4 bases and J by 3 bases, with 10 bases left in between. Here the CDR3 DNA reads TGTGCCTGGACAGGGTCCTACAATCAGCCCCAGCATTTT. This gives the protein CAWTGSYNQPQHF.

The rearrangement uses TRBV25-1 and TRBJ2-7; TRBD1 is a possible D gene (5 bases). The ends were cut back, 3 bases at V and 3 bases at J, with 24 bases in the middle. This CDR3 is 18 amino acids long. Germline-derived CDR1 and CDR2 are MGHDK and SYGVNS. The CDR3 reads CASSDILSVWTRGYEQYF. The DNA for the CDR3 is TGTGCCAGCAGTGACATATTATCTGTTTGGACAAGGGGCTACGAGCAGTACTTC.

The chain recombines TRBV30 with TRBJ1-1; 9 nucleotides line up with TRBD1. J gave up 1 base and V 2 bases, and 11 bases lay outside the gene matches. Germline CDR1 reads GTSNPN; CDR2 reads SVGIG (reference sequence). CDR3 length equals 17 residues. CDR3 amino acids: CAWSQLAPGQGNTEAFF. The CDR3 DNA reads TGTGCCTGGAGTCAACTTGCCCCGGGACAGGGGAACACTGAAGCTTTCTTT.

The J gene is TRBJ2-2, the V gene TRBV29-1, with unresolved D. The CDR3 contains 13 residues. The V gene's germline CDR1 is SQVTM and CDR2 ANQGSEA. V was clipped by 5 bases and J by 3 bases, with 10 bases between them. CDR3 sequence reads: CSVKYTYTGELFF. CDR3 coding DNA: TGCAGCGTTAAGTACACCTACACCGGGGAGCTGTTTTTT.

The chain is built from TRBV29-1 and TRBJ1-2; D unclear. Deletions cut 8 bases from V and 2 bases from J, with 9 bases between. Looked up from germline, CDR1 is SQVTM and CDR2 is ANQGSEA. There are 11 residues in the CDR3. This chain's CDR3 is CSSMFNYGYTF. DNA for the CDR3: TGCAGCTCCATGTTCAACTATGGCTACACCTTC.

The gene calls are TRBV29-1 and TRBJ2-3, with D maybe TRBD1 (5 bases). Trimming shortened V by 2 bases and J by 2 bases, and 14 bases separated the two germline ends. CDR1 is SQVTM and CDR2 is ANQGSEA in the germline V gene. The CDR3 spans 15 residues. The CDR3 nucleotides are TGCAGCGTTGAAAGCCAGGGCCTTTCCACAGATACGCAGTATTTT. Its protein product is CSVESQGLSTDTQYF.

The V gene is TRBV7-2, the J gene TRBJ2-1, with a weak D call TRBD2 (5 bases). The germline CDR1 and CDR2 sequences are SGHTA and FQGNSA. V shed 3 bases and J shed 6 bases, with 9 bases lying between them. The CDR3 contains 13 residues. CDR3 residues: CASSFPGINEQFF. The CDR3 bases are TGTGCCAGCAGCTTCCCGGGGATCAATGAGCAGTTCTTC.

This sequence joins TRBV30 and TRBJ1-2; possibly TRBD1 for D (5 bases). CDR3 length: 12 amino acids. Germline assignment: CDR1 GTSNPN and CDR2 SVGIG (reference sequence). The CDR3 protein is CAEAVGTGGYTF. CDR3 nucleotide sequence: TGTGCTGAGGCTGTAGGGACGGGCGGCTACACCTTC.

The CDR3 DNA reads as TGTGCCTGGAGTCCCGGGCAGGGGCCAGATACGCAGTATTTT. As protein: CAWSPGQGPDTQYF. This chain uses TRBV30 with TRBJ2-3, with D maybe TRBD1 (6 bases). This CDR3 has 14 amino acids. Trimming removed 2 bases at V and 4 bases at J, with 13 bases between. CDR1 and CDR2 from the germline V gene are GTSNPN and SVGIG (reference sequence).

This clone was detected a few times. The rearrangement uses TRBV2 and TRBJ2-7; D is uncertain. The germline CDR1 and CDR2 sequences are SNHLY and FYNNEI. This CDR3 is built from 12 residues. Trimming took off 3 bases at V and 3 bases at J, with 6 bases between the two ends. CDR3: CASSDRYYEQYF. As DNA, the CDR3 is TGTGCCAGCAGTGACAGGTACTACGAGCAGTACTTC.

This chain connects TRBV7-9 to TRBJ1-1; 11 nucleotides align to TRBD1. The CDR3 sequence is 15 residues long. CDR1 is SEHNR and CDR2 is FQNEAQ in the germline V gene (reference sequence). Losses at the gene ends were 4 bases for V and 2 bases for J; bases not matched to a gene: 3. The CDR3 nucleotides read TGTGCCAGCAGCTCAGGACAGGGGGCTAACACTGAAGCTTTCTTT. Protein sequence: CASSSGQGANTEAFF.

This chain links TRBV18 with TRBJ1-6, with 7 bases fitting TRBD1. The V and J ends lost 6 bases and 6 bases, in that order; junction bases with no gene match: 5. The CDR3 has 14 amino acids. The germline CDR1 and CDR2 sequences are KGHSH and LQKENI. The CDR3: CASSQDRSNSPLHF. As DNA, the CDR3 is TGTGCCAGCTCGCAGGACAGGTCTAATTCACCCCTCCACTTT.

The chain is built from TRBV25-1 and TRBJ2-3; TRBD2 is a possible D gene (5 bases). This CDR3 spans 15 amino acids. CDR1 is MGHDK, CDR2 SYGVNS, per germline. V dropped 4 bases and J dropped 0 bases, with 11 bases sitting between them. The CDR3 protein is CASSARAGSTDTQYF. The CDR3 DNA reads TGTGCCAGCAGTGCGCGCGCGGGTAGCACAGATACGCAGTATTTT.

In DNA, the CDR3 is TGTGCCAGCAGACTTGAGGTGGGGGGCGATTACGAGCAGTACTTC. It specifies CASRLEVGGDYEQYF. V gene TRBV5-4 combines with J gene TRBJ2-7; D may correspond to TRBD1 or TRBD2 (6 bases each). CDR1 and CDR2 from the germline V gene are SGHNT and YYREEE (reference sequence). The V gene lost 5 bases and the J gene lost 4 bases, with 19 bases spanning the gap. This CDR3 region has 15 residues.

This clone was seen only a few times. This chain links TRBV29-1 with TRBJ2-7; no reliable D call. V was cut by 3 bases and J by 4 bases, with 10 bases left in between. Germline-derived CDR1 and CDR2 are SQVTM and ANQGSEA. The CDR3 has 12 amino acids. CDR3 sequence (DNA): TGCAGCGTTGATCTGGGTGGTTACGAGCAGTACTTC. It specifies CSVDLGGYEQYF.

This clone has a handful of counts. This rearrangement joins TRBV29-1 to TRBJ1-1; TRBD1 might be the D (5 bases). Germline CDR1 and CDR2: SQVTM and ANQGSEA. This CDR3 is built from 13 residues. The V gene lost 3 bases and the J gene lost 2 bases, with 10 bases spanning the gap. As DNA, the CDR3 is TGCAGCGTTGAGGTGGGGCTTAACACTGAAGCTTTCTTT. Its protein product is CSVEVGLNTEAFF.